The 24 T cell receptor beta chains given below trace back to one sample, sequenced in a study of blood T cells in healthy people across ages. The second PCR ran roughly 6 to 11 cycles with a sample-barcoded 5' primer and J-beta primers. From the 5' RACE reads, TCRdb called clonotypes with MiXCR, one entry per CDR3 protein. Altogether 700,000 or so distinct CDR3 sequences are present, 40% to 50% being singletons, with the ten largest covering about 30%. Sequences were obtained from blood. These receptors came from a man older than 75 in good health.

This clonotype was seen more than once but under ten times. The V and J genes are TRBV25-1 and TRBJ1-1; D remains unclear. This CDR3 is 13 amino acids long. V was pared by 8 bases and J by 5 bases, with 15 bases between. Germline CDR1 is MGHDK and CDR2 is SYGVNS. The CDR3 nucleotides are TGTGCCAGCGCCGGACCGCTGGAAACTGAAGCTTTCTTT. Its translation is CASAGPLETEAFF.

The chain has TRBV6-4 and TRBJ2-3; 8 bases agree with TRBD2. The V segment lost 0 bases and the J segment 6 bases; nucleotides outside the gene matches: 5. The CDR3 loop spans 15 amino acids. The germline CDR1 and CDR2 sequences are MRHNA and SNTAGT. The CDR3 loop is CASSDSAGGADTQYF. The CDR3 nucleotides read TGTGCCAGCAGTGACTCTGCGGGGGGCGCGGATACGCAGTATTTT.

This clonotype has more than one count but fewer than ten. Written as DNA, the CDR3 is TGCGCCAGCAGCCTTTCCCCCGGGACAGGGGGTTACGAGCAGTACTTC. Translation: CASSLSPGTGGYEQYF. The V and J genes are TRBV4-1 and TRBJ2-7; 11 nucleotides align to TRBD1. From germline, CDR1 is MGHRA and CDR2 YSYEKL. Trimming removed 4 bases from V and 4 bases from J; junction bases left unmatched: 9. CDR3 length: 16 residues.

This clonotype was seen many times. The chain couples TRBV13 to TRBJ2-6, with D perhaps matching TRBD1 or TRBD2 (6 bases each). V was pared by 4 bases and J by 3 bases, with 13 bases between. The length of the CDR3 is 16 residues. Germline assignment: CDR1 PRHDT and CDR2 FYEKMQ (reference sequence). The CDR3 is CASSSRGGRGANVLTF. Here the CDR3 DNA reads TGTGCCAGCAGCTCCAGGGGAGGTCGTGGGGCCAACGTCCTGACTTTC.

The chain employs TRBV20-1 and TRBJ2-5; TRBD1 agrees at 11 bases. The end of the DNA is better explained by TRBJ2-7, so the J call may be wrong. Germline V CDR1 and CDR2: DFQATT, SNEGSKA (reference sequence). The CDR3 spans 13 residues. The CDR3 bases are TGCAGTGTCGGACAGGGGGCGGCTGGCGAGCAGTACTTC. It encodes CSVGQGAAGEQYF.

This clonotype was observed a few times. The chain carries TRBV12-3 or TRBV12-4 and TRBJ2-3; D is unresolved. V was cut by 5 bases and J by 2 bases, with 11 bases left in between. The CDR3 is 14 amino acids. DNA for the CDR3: TGTGCCAGCAGTCCTGACTTATACACAGATACGCAGTATTTT. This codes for CASSPDLYTDTQYF.

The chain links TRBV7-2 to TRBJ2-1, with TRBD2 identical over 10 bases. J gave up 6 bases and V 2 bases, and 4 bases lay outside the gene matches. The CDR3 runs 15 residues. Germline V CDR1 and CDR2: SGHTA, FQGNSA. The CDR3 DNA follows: TGTGCCAGCAGCTTACAAAGCGGGAGGGGCAATGAGCAGTTCTTC. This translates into CASSLQSGRGNEQFF. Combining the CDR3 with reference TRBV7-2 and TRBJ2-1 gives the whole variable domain GAGVSQSPSNKVTEKGKDVELRCDPISGHTALYWYRQSLGQGLEFLIYFQGNSAPDKSGLPSDRFSAERTGGSVSTLTIQRTQQEDSAVYLCASSLQSGRGNEQFFGPGTRLTVL.

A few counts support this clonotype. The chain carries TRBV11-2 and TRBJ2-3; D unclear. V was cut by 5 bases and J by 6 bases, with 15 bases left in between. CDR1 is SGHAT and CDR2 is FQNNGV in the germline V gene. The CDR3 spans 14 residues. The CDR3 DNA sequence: TGTGCCAGCAGCGTTCACATCGGCGTGGATACGCAGTATTTT. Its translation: CASSVHIGVDTQYF.

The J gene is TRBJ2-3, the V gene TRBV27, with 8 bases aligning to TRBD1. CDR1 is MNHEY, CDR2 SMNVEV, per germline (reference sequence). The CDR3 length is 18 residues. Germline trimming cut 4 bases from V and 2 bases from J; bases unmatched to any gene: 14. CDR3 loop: CASSSTAPDRVFTDTQYF. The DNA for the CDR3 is TGTGCCAGCAGTTCAACGGCCCCGGACAGGGTTTTCACAGATACGCAGTATTTT.

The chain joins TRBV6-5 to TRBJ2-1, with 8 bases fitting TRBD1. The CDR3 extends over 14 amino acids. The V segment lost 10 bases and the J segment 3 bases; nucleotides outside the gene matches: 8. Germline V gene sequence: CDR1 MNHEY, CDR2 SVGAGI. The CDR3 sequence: CAISRGTGYNEQFF. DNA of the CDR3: TGTGCCATCTCAAGGGGGACAGGCTACAATGAGCAGTTCTTC.

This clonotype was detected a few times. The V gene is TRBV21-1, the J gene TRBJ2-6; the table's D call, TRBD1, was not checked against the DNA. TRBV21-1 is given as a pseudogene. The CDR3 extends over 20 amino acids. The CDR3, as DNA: TGTGCCAGCAGCAAATACTGGACAGATCCCAAAATCTCTGGGGCCAACGTCCTGACTTTC. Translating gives CASSKYWTDPKISGANVLTF.

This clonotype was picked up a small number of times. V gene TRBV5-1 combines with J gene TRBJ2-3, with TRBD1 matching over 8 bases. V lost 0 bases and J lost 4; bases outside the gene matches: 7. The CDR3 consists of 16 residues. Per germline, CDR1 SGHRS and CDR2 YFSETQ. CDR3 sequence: CASSLVAGGVADTQYF. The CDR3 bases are TGCGCCAGCAGCTTGGTAGCAGGGGGCGTAGCAGATACGCAGTATTTT.

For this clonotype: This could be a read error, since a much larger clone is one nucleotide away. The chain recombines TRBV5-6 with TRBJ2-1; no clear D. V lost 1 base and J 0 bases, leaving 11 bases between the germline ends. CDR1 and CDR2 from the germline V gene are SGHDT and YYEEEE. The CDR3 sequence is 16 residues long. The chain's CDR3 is CASSLPRSSSYNEQFF. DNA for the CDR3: TGTGCCAGCAGCTTGCCTCGGTCGAGCTCCTACAATGAGCAGTTCTTC.

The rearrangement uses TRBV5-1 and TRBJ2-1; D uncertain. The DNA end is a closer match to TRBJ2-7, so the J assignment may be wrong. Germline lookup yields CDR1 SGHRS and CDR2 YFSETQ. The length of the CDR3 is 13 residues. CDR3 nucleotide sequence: TGCGCCAGCAGCTTGAGGTTCTACAATGAGCAGTACTTC. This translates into CASSLRFYNEQYF.

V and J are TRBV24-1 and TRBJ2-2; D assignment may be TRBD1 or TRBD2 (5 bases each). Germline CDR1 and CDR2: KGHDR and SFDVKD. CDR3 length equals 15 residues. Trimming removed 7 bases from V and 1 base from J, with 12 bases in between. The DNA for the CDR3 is TGTGCCACCAGCAAGGGACGAGAGAACACCGGGGAGCTGTTTTTT. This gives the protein CATSKGRENTGELFF.

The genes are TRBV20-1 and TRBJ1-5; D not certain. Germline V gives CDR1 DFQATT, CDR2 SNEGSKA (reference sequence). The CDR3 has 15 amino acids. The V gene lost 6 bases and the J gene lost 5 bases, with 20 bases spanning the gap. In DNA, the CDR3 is TGCAGTGCCACGGATCCGACGGGGAGGGATCAGCCCCAGCATTTT. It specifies CSATDPTGRDQPQHF.

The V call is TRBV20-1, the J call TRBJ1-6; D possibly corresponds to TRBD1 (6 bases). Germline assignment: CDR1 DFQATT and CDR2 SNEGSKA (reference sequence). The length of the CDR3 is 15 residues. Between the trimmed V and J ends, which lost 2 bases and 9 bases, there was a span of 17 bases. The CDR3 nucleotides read TGCAGTGCTAGACCCCCCCAGGGGCAAAGTTCACCCCTCCACTTT. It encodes CSARPPQGQSSPLHF.

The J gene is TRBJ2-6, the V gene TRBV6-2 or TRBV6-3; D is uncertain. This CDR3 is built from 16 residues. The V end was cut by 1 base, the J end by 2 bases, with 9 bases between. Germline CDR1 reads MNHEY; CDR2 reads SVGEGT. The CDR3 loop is CASSYFGLPGANVLTF. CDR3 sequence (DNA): TGTGCCAGCAGTTACTTCGGCCTCCCTGGGGCCAACGTCCTGACTTTC.

The CDR3 here is CASSDTGANNQPQHF. DNA of the CDR3: TGTGCCAGCAGCGATACAGGGGCCAACAATCAGCCCCAGCATTTT. This chain connects TRBV6-6 to TRBJ1-5; 7 bases match TRBD1. Germline CDR1 is MNHNY and CDR2 is SVGAGI (reference sequence). V lost 6 bases to trimming and J lost 3 bases; unmatched junction nucleotides: 8. CDR3 size: 15 residues.

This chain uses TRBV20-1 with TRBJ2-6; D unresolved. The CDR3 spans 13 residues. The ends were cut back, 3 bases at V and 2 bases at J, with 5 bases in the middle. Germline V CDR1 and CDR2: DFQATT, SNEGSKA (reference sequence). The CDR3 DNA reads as TGCAGTGCTAGGACGGCTGGGGCCAACGTCCTGACTTTC. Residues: CSARTAGANVLTF.

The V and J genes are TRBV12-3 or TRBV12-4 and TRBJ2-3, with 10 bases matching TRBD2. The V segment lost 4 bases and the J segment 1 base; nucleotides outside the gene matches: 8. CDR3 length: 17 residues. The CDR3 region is CASSSPSGGRGTDTQYF. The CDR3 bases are TGTGCCAGCAGTTCGCCTAGCGGGGGAAGGGGCACAGATACGCAGTATTTT.

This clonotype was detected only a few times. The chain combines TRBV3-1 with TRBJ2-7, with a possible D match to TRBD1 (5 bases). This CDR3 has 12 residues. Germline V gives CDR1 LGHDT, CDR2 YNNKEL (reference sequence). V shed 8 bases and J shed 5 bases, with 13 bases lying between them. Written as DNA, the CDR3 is TGTGCCAGCTACTCAGGGAAACACGAGCAGTACTTC. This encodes CASYSGKHEQYF.

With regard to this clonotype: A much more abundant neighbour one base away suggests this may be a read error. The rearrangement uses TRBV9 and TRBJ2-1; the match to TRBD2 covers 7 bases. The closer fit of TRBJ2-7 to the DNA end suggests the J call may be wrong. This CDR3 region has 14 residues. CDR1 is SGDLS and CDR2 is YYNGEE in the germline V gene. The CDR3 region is CASSRRDYYNEQYF. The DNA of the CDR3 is TGTGCCAGCAGCAGACGGGACTACTACAATGAGCAGTACTTC.

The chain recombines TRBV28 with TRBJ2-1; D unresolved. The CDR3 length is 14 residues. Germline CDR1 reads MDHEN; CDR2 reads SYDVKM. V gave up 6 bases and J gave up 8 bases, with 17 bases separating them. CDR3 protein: CASRPPLRFHEQFF. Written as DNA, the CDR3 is TGTGCCAGCAGACCGCCCTTGAGGTTTCATGAGCAGTTCTTC.